The TCR beta chain under discussion was sequenced for a study of technical replicates of blood from a few donors. CDR1 and CDR2 from the germline V gene are SEHNR and FQNEAQ (reference sequence). The V end was cut by 5 bases, the J end by 3 bases, with 23 bases between. The CDR3 contains 17 residues. The protocol was immunoSEQ multiplex PCR, while the TCRdb copy is restricted to in-frame clones and leaves out a portion. The table has about 57,000 clones, more than 75% seen once. The source material was PBMCs. The chain uses TRBV7-9 and TRBJ2-7; TRBD2 might be the D (6 bases). This clonotype originated in a human donor in good health. Some clones in this sample may be carry-over from other donors' samples. CDR3 loop: CASSPPGPTGELYEQYF. DNA for the CDR3: TGTGCCAGCAGCCCCCCCGGCCCAACGGGAGAACTCTACGAGCAGTACTTC. The full variable domain, in which reference TRBV7-9 and TRBJ2-7 provide the parts outside the CDR3, is DTGVSQNPRHKITKRGQNVTFRCDPISEHNRLYWYRQTLGQGPEFLTYFQNEAQLEKSRLLSDRFSAERPKGSFSTLEIQRTEQGDSAMYLCASSPPGPTGELYEQYFGPGTRLTVT.